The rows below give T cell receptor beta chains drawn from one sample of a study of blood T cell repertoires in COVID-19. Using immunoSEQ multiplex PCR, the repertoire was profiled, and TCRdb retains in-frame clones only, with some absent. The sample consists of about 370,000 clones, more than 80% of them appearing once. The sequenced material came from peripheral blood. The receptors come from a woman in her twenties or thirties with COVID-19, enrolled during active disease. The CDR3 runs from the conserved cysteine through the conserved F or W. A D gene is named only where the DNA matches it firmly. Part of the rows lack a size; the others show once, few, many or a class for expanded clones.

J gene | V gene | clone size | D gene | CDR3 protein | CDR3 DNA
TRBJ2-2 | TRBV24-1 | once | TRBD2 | CATSDTSGRAVYGELFF | TGTGCCACCAGTGATACTAGCGGGAGGGCCGTGTACGGGGAGCTGTTTTTT
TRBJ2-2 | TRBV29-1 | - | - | CSGKLANTGELFF | TGCAGCGGAAAACTTGCGAACACCGGGGAGCTGTTTTTT
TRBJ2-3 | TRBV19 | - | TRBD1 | CASSIGLGQGHPDTQYF | TGTGCCAGTAGTATAGGGCTCGGACAGGGTCACCCAGATACGCAGTATTTT
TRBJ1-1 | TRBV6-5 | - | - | CASSSPRENTEAFF | TGTGCCAGCAGTTCCCCCAGGGAGAACACTGAAGCTTTCTTT
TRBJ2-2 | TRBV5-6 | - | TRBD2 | CASSPGLGMGDTGELFF | TGTGCCAGCAGCCCCGGACTAGGGATGGGGGACACCGGGGAGCTGTTTTTT
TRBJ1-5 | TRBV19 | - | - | CAGGGPDQPQHF | TGTGCCGGGGGGGGTCCTGATCAGCCCCAGCATTTT
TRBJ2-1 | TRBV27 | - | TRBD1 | CASRSGGRNEQFF | TGTGCCAGCAGGTCAGGGGGCAGGAATGAGCAGTTCTTC
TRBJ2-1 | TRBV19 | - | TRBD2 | CASSMDVVAGDRSNEQFF | TGTGCCAGTAGTATGGACGTGGTAGCGGGAGATCGGAGCAATGAGCAGTTCTTC
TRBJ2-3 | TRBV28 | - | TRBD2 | CASSLHTGGTDTQYF | TGTGCCAGCAGCCTCCACACGGGAGGTACAGATACGCAGTATTTT
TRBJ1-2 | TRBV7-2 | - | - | CASSRDINYGYTF | TGTGCCAGCAGCCGGGACATCAACTATGGCTACACCTTC
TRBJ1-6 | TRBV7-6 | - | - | CASSRRAGGAGSVNNSPLHF | TGTGCCAGCAGCCGTCGAGCCGGTGGGGCCGGGAGTGTGAATAATTCACCCCTCCACTTT
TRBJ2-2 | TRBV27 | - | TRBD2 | CASSTPRLAGVNSNTGELFF | TGTGCCAGCAGTACCCCTCGACTAGCGGGAGTTAATTCGAACACCGGGGAGCTGTTTTTT
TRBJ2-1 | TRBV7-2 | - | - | CASSFARVNEQFF | TGTGCCAGCAGCTTTGCCAGGGTCAATGAGCAGTTCTTC
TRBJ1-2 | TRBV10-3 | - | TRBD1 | CAIGTGTLYGYTF | TGTGCCATCGGGACAGGTACGCTCTATGGCTACACCTTC